The 2 T cell receptor beta chains given below trace back to one sample, sequenced in a study of identical twins. One entry per CDR3 protein results from TCRdb running MiXCR on the 5' RACE reads. The repertoire holds a few hundred thousand distinct CDR3 sequences, about 10% seen once, with about 9% in the top ten. The material sequenced was memory T cells sorted from blood. Receptor source: a man aged 50-59 years in good health.

In this sample, this clonotype turned up a few times. This chain links TRBV12-3 or TRBV12-4 with TRBJ1-2; TRBD1 aligns across 10 bases. Unmatched junction bases numbered 4, after V lost 6 bases and J lost 6 bases. The CDR3 has 13 amino acids. The CDR3: CASSHGTGDGYTF. DNA of the CDR3: TGTGCCAGCAGCCACGGGACAGGGGATGGCTACACCTTC.

The table lists this clonotype with many counts. V and J are TRBV5-1 and TRBJ2-5; D gene ambiguous. There are 13 residues in the CDR3. V was shortened by 1 base and J by 4 bases, with 8 bases between the two germline ends. The V gene's germline CDR1 is SGHRS and CDR2 YFSETQ. The DNA for the CDR3 is TGCGCCAGCAGCTTGTTCTCCGGAGAGACCCAGTACTTC. It is translated as CASSLFSGETQYF.